Listed below are T cell receptor beta chains from one sample, sequenced in a study of blood T cell repertoires in COVID-19. The method was immunoSEQ multiplex PCR; TCRdb's version includes in-frame clones alone and lacks a portion of them. This table has about 87,000 clones, about 89% appearing once. The sample comprised peripheral blood. The receptors were sampled from a human donor with acute or convalescent COVID-19. The donor label of this sample is uncertain. The CDR3 runs from the conserved cysteine through the conserved F or W. D genes are given only for firm matches. Rows give clone size only sometimes, using once, few, many, or a class for an expanded clone.

v_gene	d_gene	j_gene	abundance	CDR3aa	CDR3nt
TRBV6-5	TRBD1	TRBJ2-7	-	CASRTGASYEQYF	TGTGCCAGCCGCACAGGGGCCTCCTACGAGCAGTACTTC
TRBV18	TRBD1	TRBJ1-3	-	CASSPQQGANGNTIYF	TGTGCCAGCTCACCGCAACAGGGGGCGAATGGAAACACCATATATTTT
TRBV27	TRBD1	TRBJ2-7	-	CASSPSPSYRGAYEQYF	TGTGCCAGCAGTCCTTCGCCGTCTTACAGGGGAGCCTACGAGCAGTACTTC
TRBV2	-	TRBJ1-6	-	CASREGPLWNSPLHF	TGTGCCAGCAGAGAGGGCCCTCTTTGGAATTCACCCCTCCACTTT
TRBV5-4	-	TRBJ2-1	-	CASSYGAGRYNEQFF	TGTGCCAGCAGTTATGGTGCGGGGCGCTACAATGAGCAGTTCTTC
TRBV6-5	TRBD1	TRBJ1-1	-	CASSLGQGEAFF	TGTGCCAGCAGCTTGGGACAGGGGGAAGCTTTCTTT
TRBV5-1	TRBD1	TRBJ1-1	-	CASSLGQGAYTEAFF	TGCGCCAGCAGCTTGGGACAGGGGGCTTACACTGAAGCTTTCTTT
TRBV6-5	-	TRBJ1-3	few	CASSYSLRGGNTIYF	TGTGCCAGCAGTTACTCGCTTCGGGGTGGAAACACCATATATTTT
TRBV19	TRBD1	TRBJ2-2	-	CASSPRDRGFTGELFF	TGTGCCAGTAGTCCCCGGGACAGGGGGTTTACCGGGGAGCTGTTTTTT
TRBV9	-	TRBJ1-3	-	CASSFGGAFGNTIYF	TGTGCCAGCAGCTTCGGGGGGGCATTTGGAAACACCATATATTTT
TRBV5-4	TRBD1	TRBJ1-6	few	CASSLTGGIGSPLHF	TGTGCCAGCAGCTTGACAGGGGGCATCGGTTCACCCCTCCACTTT
TRBV7-2	TRBD2	TRBJ2-3	once	CASSPSGVSTDTQYF	TGTGCCAGCAGTCCCAGCGGGGTTAGCACAGATACGCAGTATTTT
TRBV9	-	TRBJ2-2	-	CASSVLAGELFF	TGTGCCAGCAGCGTACTCGCCGGGGAGCTGTTTTTT
TRBV11-2	-	TRBJ1-3	once	CASSPGSKGNTIYF	TGTGCCAGCAGCCCAGGGTCAAAGGGAAACACCATATATTTT
TRBV7-2	-	TRBJ1-5	few	CASSFRSGENQPQHF	TGTGCCAGCAGCTTTCGCTCCGGGGAAAATCAGCCCCAGCATTTT
TRBV9	-	TRBJ2-1	few	CASSVGVIDEQFF	TGTGCCAGCAGCGTAGGAGTGATCGATGAGCAGTTCTTC
TRBV6-5	-	TRBJ1-1	-	CASSPGGGGTEAFF	TGTGCCAGCAGTCCGGGTGGGGGAGGCACTGAAGCTTTCTTT
TRBV11-1	-	TRBJ2-1	-	CASSLSSYNEQFF	TGTGCCAGCAGCCTCAGCTCCTACAATGAGCAGTTCTTC
TRBV4-3	-	TRBJ2-5	-	CASSQELGHLQETQYF	TGCGCCAGCAGCCAAGAGTTGGGACATCTACAAGAGACCCAGTACTTC
TRBV9	TRBD1	TRBJ1-1	few	CASNPGGATEAFF	TGTGCCAGCAACCCAGGGGGCGCGACTGAAGCTTTCTTT
TRBV5-4	-	TRBJ2-2	-	CASSLVEGGELFF	TGTGCCAGCAGCTTGGTGGAGGGCGGGGAGCTGTTTTTT
TRBV12-5	-	TRBJ1-2	-	CASAGDYRVGGYTF	TGTGCTAGTGCCGGAGACTACAGGGTGGGCGGCTACACCTTC
TRBV29-1	-	TRBJ2-2	-	CSVKTNGELFF	TGCAGCGTTAAGACAAACGGGGAGCTGTTTTTT
TRBV6-2/TRBV6-3	TRBD1	TRBJ1-2	-	CASSYGQGGGYTF	TGTGCCAGCAGTTACGGACAGGGCGGGGGCTACACCTTC
TRBV7-2	-	TRBJ2-3	-	CASSTYTDTQYF	TGTGCCAGCAGCACCTACACAGATACGCAGTATTTT
TRBV2	TRBD1	TRBJ1-6	few	CASIPGQGFNSPLHF	TGTGCCAGCATACCGGGACAGGGGTTTAATTCACCCCTCCACTTT
TRBV5-4	-	TRBJ2-1	-	CASSLGLDNEQFF	TGTGCCAGCAGCTTGGGACTAGACAATGAGCAGTTCTTC
TRBV4-1	-	TRBJ1-2	-	CASSQDPGERAPYGYTF	TGCGCCAGCAGCCAAGACCCTGGGGAGAGGGCCCCCTATGGCTACACCTTC
TRBV3-1/TRBV3-2	-	TRBJ2-7	-	CASSQVVGQPGGSYEQYF	TGTGCCAGCAGCCAAGTGGTAGGGCAGCCAGGTGGGAGCTACGAGCAGTACTTC
TRBV5-1	-	TRBJ2-5	-	CASRRVPSTQETQYF	TGCGCCAGCAGAAGGGTTCCTAGCACGCAAGAGACCCAGTACTTC
TRBV28	-	TRBJ1-6	-	CASMHGGENSPLHF	TGTGCCAGCATGCACGGGGGGGAAAATTCACCCCTCCACTTT
TRBV5-8	-	TRBJ1-1	-	CASSWGSGWIVDTEAFF	TGTGCCAGCAGCTGGGGATCAGGGTGGATTGTGGACACTGAAGCTTTCTTT
TRBV30	TRBD1	TRBJ1-6	-	CAWSGDRVNSPLHF	TGTGCCTGGAGCGGTGACAGGGTTAATTCACCCCTCCACTTT
TRBV6-5	TRBD1	TRBJ1-2	-	CASSYDSRGPNYGYTF	TGTGCCAGCAGTTACGATTCAAGGGGGCCTAACTATGGCTACACCTTC
TRBV28	TRBD1	TRBJ1-1	once	CASSSGTGESGAFF	TGTGCCAGCAGTTCCGGGACAGGGGAATCGGGTGCTTTCTTT
TRBV7-9	-	TRBJ1-2	-	CASTQAREGYTF	TGTGCCAGCACCCAGGCCAGGGAAGGCTACACCTTC
TRBV7-2	-	TRBJ2-7	-	CASSLALGSDEQYF	TGTGCCAGCAGCTTAGCGTTGGGGAGCGACGAGCAGTACTTC
TRBV7-2	TRBD2	TRBJ2-1	-	CASSSSGLAQDTQFF	TGTGCCAGCAGCTCTAGCGGACTAGCTCAGGATACACAGTTCTTC
TRBV25-1	TRBD2	TRBJ2-1	once	CASSEYTSGGANEQFF	TGTGCCAGCAGTGAATATACAAGCGGGGGGGCCAATGAGCAGTTCTTC
TRBV30	-	TRBJ1-4	-	CAWSVWQINEKLFF	TGTGCCTGGAGTGTTTGGCAGATCAACGAAAAACTGTTTTTT
TRBV4-2	TRBD1	TRBJ2-1	-	CASSQDMGQYNEQFF	TGTGCCAGCAGCCAAGACATGGGACAGTACAATGAGCAGTTCTTC
TRBV5-4	-	TRBJ2-2	-	CASSLGGSGTGELFF	TGTGCCAGCAGCTTGGGTGGGAGTGGCACCGGGGAGCTGTTTTTT
TRBV11-1	TRBD2	TRBJ2-1	-	CASSLASSGASYNEQFF	TGTGCCAGCAGCTTAGCCTCTAGCGGGGCATCATACAATGAGCAGTTCTTC
TRBV27	-	TRBJ1-6	-	CASRQQGESPLHF	TGTGCCAGCCGACAACAGGGCGAATCACCCCTCCACTTT
TRBV10-2	-	TRBJ1-5	-	CASSELSQPQHF	TGCGCCAGCAGTGAGTTATCTCAGCCCCAGCATTTT
TRBV5-8	-	TRBJ1-3	few	CASSLSGAGLSSGNTIYF	TGTGCCAGCAGCTTAAGCGGGGCGGGCTTAAGCTCTGGAAACACCATATATTTT
TRBV28	TRBD1	TRBJ1-4	once	CASSSGQARGGF	TGTGCCAGCAGCTCCGGACAGGCCCGCGGAGGTTTT
TRBV5-1	-	TRBJ1-2	-	CASSLDMAGYGYTF	TGCGCCAGCAGCTTGGATATGGCAGGGTATGGCTACACCTTC
TRBV13	-	TRBJ2-3	-	CASSSVSLSSRTDTQYF	TGTGCCAGCAGCTCGGTATCATTATCCTCGCGCACAGATACGCAGTATTTT
TRBV28	-	TRBJ1-6	-	CASSLDPGEGNSPLHF	TGTGCCAGCAGTTTAGACCCAGGGGAAGGTAATTCACCCCTCCACTTT
TRBV19	TRBD1	TRBJ1-5	-	CASSTTGGNQPQHF	TGTGCCAGTAGTACCACAGGGGGCAATCAGCCCCAGCATTTT